This T cell receptor beta chain appears in the sequencing data of a study of blood T cell repertoires in COVID-19. About the study: The United States, Italy and Spain supplied acute and convalescent COVID-19 samples.

The assay was immunoSEQ multiplex PCR, and TCRdb's table has in-frame clones only and misses some. The table records around 160,000 clones, roughly 76% of them present only once. The length of the CDR3 is 17 residues. Germline lookup yields CDR1 SGHVS and CDR2 FQNEAQ. V lost 3 bases and J lost 4; bases outside the gene matches: 8. This clone was counted many times. The receptor was derived from a human donor with acute or convalescent COVID-19. The donor label of this sample is uncertain. The V call is TRBV7-8, the J call TRBJ2-6, with 8 nucleotides matching TRBD1. The sequenced sample consisted of peripheral blood. The CDR3 DNA reads TGTGCCAGCAGCTTCGATGGGACAGGTACCGGGGCCAACGTCCTGACTTTC. Amino acids: CASSFDGTGTGANVLTF.